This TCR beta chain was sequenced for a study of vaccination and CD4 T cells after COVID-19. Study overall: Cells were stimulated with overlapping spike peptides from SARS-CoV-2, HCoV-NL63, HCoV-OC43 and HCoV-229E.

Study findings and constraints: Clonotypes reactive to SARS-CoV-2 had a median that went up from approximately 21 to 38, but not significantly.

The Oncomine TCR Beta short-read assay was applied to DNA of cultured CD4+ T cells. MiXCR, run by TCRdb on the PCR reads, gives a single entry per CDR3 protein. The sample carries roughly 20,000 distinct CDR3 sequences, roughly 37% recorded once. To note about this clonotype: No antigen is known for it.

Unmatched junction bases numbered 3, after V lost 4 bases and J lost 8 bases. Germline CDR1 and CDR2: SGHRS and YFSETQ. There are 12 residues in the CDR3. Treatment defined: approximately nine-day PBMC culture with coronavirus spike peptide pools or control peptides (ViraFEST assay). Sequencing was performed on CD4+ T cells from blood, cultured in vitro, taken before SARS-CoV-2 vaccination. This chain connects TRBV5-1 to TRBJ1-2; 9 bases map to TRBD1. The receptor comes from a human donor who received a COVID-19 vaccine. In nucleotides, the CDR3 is TGCGCCAGCAGCCCGGGACAGGGAGGCTACACCTTC. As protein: CASSPGQGGYTF.